The subject of this entry is one T cell receptor (beta chain). Its antigen is not known. Compared with germline, one end of the junction differs, possibly owing to a read error. From the PCR reads, TCRdb re-called clones with MiXCR. The sample lists about 12,000 clones, approximately 30% occurring once. The data were taken from a study of metastatic and nonmetastatic thyroid tumors. As for the study in general: Repertoires of blood and of tissue (tumor or nodule) from malignant and benign thyroid patients were compared.

Each patient went into thyroid surgery without having received any treatment. Overall study results and limits: Reports indicated that malignant thyroid tumors showed significantly higher TCR beta diversity than benign nodules did, in blood and tumor.

From germline, CDR1 is DFQATT and CDR2 SNEGSKA (reference sequence). The CDR3 sequence is 18 residues long. The chain combines TRBV20-1 with TRBJ2-7; D assignment may be TRBD1 or TRBD2 (7 bases each). The source material was tumor tissue. This TCR was sampled from a female donor with papillary thyroid cancer or a benign thyroid nodule (not recorded which). Some clones in this sample may be carry-over from other donors' samples. The CDR3 region is CSAAGGGSSPFPMGEHYF. The DNA of the CDR3 is TGCAGTGCCGCAGGGGGGGGCAGCAGCCCGTTTCCTATGGGCGAGCATTACTTC.